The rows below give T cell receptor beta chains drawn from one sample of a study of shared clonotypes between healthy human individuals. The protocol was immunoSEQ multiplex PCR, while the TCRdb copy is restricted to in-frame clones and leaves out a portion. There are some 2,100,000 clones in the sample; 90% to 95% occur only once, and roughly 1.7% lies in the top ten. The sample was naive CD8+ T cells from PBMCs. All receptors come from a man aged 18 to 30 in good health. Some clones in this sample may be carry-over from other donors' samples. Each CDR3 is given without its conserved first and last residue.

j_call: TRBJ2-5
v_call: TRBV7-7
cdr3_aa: ASSGRIQETQY

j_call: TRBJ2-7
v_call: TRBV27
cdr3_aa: ASSLSRGSAYEQY

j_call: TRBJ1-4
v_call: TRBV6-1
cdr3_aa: ASSDHGQGKLATNEKLF

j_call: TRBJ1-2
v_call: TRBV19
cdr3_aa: ASSIEWDRRYGYT

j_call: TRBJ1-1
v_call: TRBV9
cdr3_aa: TSSGTGTGAAEAF

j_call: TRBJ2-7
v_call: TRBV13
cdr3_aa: ASSLGREDEQY

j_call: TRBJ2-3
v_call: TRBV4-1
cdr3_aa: ASSQDAEDTQY

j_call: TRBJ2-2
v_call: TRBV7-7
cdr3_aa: ASSSGTGPNTGELF

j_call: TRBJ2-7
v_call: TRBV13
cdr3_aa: ASSLGTTYEQY

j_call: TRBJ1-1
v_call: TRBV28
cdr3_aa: ASSFQMQGANTEAF

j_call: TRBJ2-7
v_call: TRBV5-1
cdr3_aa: ASSFTGGLSFYEQY

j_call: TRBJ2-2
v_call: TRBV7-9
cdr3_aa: ASSPGAGGGNTGELF

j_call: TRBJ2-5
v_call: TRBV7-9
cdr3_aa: ASSGVTGWETQY

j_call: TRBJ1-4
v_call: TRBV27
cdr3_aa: ASSPGARSSEKLF

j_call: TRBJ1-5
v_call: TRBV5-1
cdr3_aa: ASSLDLYQPQH

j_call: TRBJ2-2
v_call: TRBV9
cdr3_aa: ASSATSAGELF

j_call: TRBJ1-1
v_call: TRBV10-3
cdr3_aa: AIRTVMNTEAF

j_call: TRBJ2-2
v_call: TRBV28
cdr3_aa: ASSSTSESNTGELF

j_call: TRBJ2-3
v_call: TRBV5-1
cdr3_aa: ASSLVGGPTGVDTDTQY

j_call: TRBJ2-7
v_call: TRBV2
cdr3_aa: ASSDVPVNPYEQY

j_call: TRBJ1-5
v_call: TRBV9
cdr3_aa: ASSVADGINQPQH

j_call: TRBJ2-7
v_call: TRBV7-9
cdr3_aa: ASSDSSYEQY

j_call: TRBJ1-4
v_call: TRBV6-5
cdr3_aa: ASSYSQGEKLF

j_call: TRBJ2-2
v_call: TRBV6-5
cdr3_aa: ASSYSTANTGELF